This TCR beta chain was identified during a study of blood T cell repertoires in COVID-19. Only in-frame clones appear in the TCRdb table, and some are missing; sequencing was by immunoSEQ multiplex PCR. The repertoire consists of approximately 31,000 clones, with 85% to 95% occurring once and the leading ten covering about 0.9%. Trimming cost V 0 bases and J 3 bases; bases outside gene matches: 10. Per germline, CDR1 LGHNA and CDR2 YSLEER. CDR3 length: 17 amino acids. The sequencing sample was made of peripheral blood. The receptor was derived from a male donor with active COVID-19. J is TRBJ2-7 and V is TRBV4-3; 8 nucleotides match TRBD1. The CDR3 loop reads CASSQDFGYRGNYEQYF. The DNA of the CDR3 is TGCGCCAGCAGCCAAGATTTTGGTTACAGGGGGAACTACGAGCAGTACTTC.